The rows below give T cell receptor beta chains drawn from one sample of a study of CD8+ T cells in alopecia areata. Clones were sequenced by immunoSEQ multiplex PCR, and TCRdb holds only the in-frame ones, with some missing. In the table there are about 210,000 clones, around 57% of which are singletons. Sequencing used CD4+ T cells sorted from blood, obtained at week 4, from a patient treated with tofacitinib. These receptors originate from a human donor with alopecia areata. Each CDR3 is given with its conserved first and last residue. D genes are given only for firm matches. Clone size is not always given. Where it is, it says once, few, many or a class for expanded clones.

abundance: .
d_gene: .
j_gene: TRBJ2-5
v_gene: TRBV5-4
CDR3nt: TGTGCCAGCAGCTTGAGCGCAGGACGAGAAGAGACCCAGTACTTC
CDR3aa: CASSLSAGREETQYF

abundance: .
d_gene: .
j_gene: TRBJ1-2
v_gene: TRBV30
CDR3nt: TGTGCCTCCCCAGGGACCCAGGGAGGCTACACCTTC
CDR3aa: CASPGTQGGYTF

abundance: .
d_gene: .
j_gene: TRBJ1-1
v_gene: TRBV5-1
CDR3nt: TGCGCCAGCAGCTTGGGCCAGCCAAACACTGAAGCTTTCTTT
CDR3aa: CASSLGQPNTEAFF

abundance: .
d_gene: .
j_gene: TRBJ1-1
v_gene: TRBV4-3
CDR3nt: TGCGCCAGCAGCCAAGATCTTTGGAACACTGAAGCTTTCTTT
CDR3aa: CASSQDLWNTEAFF

abundance: .
d_gene: TRBD2
j_gene: TRBJ2-5
v_gene: TRBV19
CDR3nt: TGTGCCAGTAGTCTGAGGGCGCGGGGGGCGAGACAAGAGACCCAGTACTTC
CDR3aa: CASSLRARGARQETQYF

abundance: .
d_gene: .
j_gene: TRBJ1-6
v_gene: TRBV6-5
CDR3nt: TGTGCCAGCAGTTACTTAGGGTTAAATTCACCCCTCCACTTT
CDR3aa: CASSYLGLNSPLHF

abundance: .
d_gene: .
j_gene: TRBJ1-1
v_gene: TRBV14
CDR3nt: TGTGCCAGCAGCGACCGACCTTTCCTGAACACTGAAGCTTTCTTT
CDR3aa: CASSDRPFLNTEAFF

abundance: few
d_gene: TRBD2
j_gene: TRBJ2-6
v_gene: TRBV28
CDR3nt: TGTGCCAGCAGTCGGGGGGACGGACTAAACTCTGGGGCCAACGTCCTGACTTTC
CDR3aa: CASSRGDGLNSGANVLTF

abundance: once
d_gene: .
j_gene: TRBJ2-5
v_gene: TRBV29-1
CDR3nt: TGCAGCGTTCTTGCAAGCCAAGAGACCCAGTACTTC
CDR3aa: CSVLASQETQYF

abundance: few
d_gene: TRBD2
j_gene: TRBJ2-3
v_gene: TRBV4-3
CDR3nt: TGCGCCAGCAGCCAAGGGGGAGCGGGGGAACAAGATACGCAGTATTTT
CDR3aa: CASSQGGAGEQDTQYF

abundance: .
d_gene: .
j_gene: TRBJ2-7
v_gene: TRBV29-1
CDR3nt: TGCAGCGCTACAGGGTCCCACGAGCAGTACTTC
CDR3aa: CSATGSHEQYF

abundance: once
d_gene: .
j_gene: TRBJ1-2
v_gene: TRBV12-5
CDR3nt: TGTGCTAGTTCGAAAAGTTATGGCTACACCTTC
CDR3aa: CASSKSYGYTF

abundance: .
d_gene: .
j_gene: TRBJ2-4
v_gene: TRBV29-1
CDR3nt: TGCAGCGCTACTGAGGGGTTAGCCAAAAACATTCAGTACTTC
CDR3aa: CSATEGLAKNIQYF

abundance: .
d_gene: .
j_gene: TRBJ2-7
v_gene: TRBV7-2
CDR3nt: TGTGCCAGCAGGACGTCAGCGACCTACGAGCAGTACTTC
CDR3aa: CASRTSATYEQYF

abundance: few
d_gene: .
j_gene: TRBJ1-6
v_gene: TRBV7-2
CDR3nt: TGTGCCAGCAGCTTAAGACAGGCGAATTCACCCCTCCACTTT
CDR3aa: CASSLRQANSPLHF

abundance: .
d_gene: TRBD2
j_gene: TRBJ2-1
v_gene: TRBV7-2
CDR3nt: TGTGCCAGCAGCTTAGCGCACGGCGGGGGGGCGAATGAGCAGTTCTTC
CDR3aa: CASSLAHGGGANEQFF

abundance: .
d_gene: TRBD1
j_gene: TRBJ1-1
v_gene: TRBV27
CDR3nt: TGTGCCAGCAGTACCGGGACAGGGTTGGTGACTGAAGCTTTCTTT
CDR3aa: CASSTGTGLVTEAFF

abundance: .
d_gene: .
j_gene: TRBJ2-7
v_gene: TRBV29-1
CDR3nt: TGCAGCGTTGAAGTAGGAGGTTACGAGCAGTACTTC
CDR3aa: CSVEVGGYEQYF

abundance: once
d_gene: .
j_gene: TRBJ2-7
v_gene: TRBV25-1
CDR3nt: TGTGCCAGCAGTGGTCAGGGCCCGAGGGATGAGCAGTACTTC
CDR3aa: CASSGQGPRDEQYF

abundance: .
d_gene: .
j_gene: TRBJ1-2
v_gene: TRBV29-1
CDR3nt: TGCAGCGTTGAATTTAAAGACTCAACACAGGGCTCGGCCTTTTATGGCTACACCTTC
CDR3aa: CSVEFKDSTQGSAFYGYTF

abundance: many
d_gene: .
j_gene: TRBJ1-4
v_gene: TRBV9
CDR3nt: TGTGCCAGCAGCGTAGGGCAGTCTAATGAAAAACTGTTTTTT
CDR3aa: CASSVGQSNEKLFF

abundance: few
d_gene: TRBD1
j_gene: TRBJ2-7
v_gene: TRBV7-2
CDR3nt: TGTGCCAGCAGCCCTCTACAGGGGGCGGGCGAGCAGTACTTC
CDR3aa: CASSPLQGAGEQYF

abundance: few
d_gene: TRBD1
j_gene: TRBJ2-5
v_gene: TRBV7-8
CDR3nt: TGTGCCAGCAGCTTACAGGGGGTGGCGGAGACCCAGTACTTC
CDR3aa: CASSLQGVAETQYF

abundance: .
d_gene: .
j_gene: TRBJ1-2
v_gene: TRBV30
CDR3nt: TGTGCCTGGAGTGGGGGTGTGCTGGATGGCTACACCTTC
CDR3aa: CAWSGGVLDGYTF

abundance: few
d_gene: .
j_gene: TRBJ2-4
v_gene: TRBV2
CDR3nt: TGTGCCAGCAGTCTTCAGGGCCGCAAAAACATTCAGTACTTC
CDR3aa: CASSLQGRKNIQYF

abundance: .
d_gene: .
j_gene: TRBJ2-4
v_gene: TRBV5-6
CDR3nt: TGTGCCAGCAGCTTGTCGAGGGTAGGAGCACTAGCCAAAAACATTCAGTACTTC
CDR3aa: CASSLSRVGALAKNIQYF

abundance: .
d_gene: .
j_gene: TRBJ1-5
v_gene: TRBV15
CDR3nt: TGTGCCACCAGCAGAGATGGGGGGAGTACGGATCAGCCCCAGCATTTT
CDR3aa: CATSRDGGSTDQPQHF

abundance: few
d_gene: .
j_gene: TRBJ2-3
v_gene: TRBV29-1
CDR3nt: TGCAGCGTTGGACGGGTCAGCACAGATACGCAGTATTTT
CDR3aa: CSVGRVSTDTQYF

abundance: .
d_gene: TRBD2
j_gene: TRBJ2-3
v_gene: TRBV9
CDR3nt: TGTGCCAGCAGCGTAGATGTAGCGGGGGGGCCTTTGGATACGCAGTATTTT
CDR3aa: CASSVDVAGGPLDTQYF